The clone carrying this TCR beta chain occurred many times. The sample belongs to a study of early T cells in non-severe SARS-CoV-2 infection. Germline V gene sequence: CDR1 SEHNR, CDR2 FQNEAQ (reference sequence). This CDR3 region has 13 residues. V was clipped by 5 bases and J by 1 base; unmatched bases: 1. TCRdb re-called the 5' RACE reads through MiXCR, storing one row per CDR3 protein. The sample has more than 45,000 distinct CDR3 sequences, about 5.6% seen once. The specimen sequenced was whole blood. This chain connects TRBV7-9 to TRBJ2-5; 7 nucleotides agree with TRBD2. The sequence derives from an adult who was a healthcare worker with PCR-confirmed SARS-CoV-2 infection or an uninfected control (not recorded which). The CDR3 DNA follows: TGTGCCAGCAGCCCTAGCGGCCAAGAGACCCAGTACTTC. It is translated as CASSPSGQETQYF. Full variable domain (missing parts from reference TRBV7-9 and TRBJ2-5): DTGVSQNPRHKITKRGQNVTFRCDPISEHNRLYWYRQTLGQGPEFLTYFQNEAQLEKSRLLSDRFSAERPKGSFSTLEIQRTEQGDSAMYLCASSPSGQETQYFGPGTRLLVL.